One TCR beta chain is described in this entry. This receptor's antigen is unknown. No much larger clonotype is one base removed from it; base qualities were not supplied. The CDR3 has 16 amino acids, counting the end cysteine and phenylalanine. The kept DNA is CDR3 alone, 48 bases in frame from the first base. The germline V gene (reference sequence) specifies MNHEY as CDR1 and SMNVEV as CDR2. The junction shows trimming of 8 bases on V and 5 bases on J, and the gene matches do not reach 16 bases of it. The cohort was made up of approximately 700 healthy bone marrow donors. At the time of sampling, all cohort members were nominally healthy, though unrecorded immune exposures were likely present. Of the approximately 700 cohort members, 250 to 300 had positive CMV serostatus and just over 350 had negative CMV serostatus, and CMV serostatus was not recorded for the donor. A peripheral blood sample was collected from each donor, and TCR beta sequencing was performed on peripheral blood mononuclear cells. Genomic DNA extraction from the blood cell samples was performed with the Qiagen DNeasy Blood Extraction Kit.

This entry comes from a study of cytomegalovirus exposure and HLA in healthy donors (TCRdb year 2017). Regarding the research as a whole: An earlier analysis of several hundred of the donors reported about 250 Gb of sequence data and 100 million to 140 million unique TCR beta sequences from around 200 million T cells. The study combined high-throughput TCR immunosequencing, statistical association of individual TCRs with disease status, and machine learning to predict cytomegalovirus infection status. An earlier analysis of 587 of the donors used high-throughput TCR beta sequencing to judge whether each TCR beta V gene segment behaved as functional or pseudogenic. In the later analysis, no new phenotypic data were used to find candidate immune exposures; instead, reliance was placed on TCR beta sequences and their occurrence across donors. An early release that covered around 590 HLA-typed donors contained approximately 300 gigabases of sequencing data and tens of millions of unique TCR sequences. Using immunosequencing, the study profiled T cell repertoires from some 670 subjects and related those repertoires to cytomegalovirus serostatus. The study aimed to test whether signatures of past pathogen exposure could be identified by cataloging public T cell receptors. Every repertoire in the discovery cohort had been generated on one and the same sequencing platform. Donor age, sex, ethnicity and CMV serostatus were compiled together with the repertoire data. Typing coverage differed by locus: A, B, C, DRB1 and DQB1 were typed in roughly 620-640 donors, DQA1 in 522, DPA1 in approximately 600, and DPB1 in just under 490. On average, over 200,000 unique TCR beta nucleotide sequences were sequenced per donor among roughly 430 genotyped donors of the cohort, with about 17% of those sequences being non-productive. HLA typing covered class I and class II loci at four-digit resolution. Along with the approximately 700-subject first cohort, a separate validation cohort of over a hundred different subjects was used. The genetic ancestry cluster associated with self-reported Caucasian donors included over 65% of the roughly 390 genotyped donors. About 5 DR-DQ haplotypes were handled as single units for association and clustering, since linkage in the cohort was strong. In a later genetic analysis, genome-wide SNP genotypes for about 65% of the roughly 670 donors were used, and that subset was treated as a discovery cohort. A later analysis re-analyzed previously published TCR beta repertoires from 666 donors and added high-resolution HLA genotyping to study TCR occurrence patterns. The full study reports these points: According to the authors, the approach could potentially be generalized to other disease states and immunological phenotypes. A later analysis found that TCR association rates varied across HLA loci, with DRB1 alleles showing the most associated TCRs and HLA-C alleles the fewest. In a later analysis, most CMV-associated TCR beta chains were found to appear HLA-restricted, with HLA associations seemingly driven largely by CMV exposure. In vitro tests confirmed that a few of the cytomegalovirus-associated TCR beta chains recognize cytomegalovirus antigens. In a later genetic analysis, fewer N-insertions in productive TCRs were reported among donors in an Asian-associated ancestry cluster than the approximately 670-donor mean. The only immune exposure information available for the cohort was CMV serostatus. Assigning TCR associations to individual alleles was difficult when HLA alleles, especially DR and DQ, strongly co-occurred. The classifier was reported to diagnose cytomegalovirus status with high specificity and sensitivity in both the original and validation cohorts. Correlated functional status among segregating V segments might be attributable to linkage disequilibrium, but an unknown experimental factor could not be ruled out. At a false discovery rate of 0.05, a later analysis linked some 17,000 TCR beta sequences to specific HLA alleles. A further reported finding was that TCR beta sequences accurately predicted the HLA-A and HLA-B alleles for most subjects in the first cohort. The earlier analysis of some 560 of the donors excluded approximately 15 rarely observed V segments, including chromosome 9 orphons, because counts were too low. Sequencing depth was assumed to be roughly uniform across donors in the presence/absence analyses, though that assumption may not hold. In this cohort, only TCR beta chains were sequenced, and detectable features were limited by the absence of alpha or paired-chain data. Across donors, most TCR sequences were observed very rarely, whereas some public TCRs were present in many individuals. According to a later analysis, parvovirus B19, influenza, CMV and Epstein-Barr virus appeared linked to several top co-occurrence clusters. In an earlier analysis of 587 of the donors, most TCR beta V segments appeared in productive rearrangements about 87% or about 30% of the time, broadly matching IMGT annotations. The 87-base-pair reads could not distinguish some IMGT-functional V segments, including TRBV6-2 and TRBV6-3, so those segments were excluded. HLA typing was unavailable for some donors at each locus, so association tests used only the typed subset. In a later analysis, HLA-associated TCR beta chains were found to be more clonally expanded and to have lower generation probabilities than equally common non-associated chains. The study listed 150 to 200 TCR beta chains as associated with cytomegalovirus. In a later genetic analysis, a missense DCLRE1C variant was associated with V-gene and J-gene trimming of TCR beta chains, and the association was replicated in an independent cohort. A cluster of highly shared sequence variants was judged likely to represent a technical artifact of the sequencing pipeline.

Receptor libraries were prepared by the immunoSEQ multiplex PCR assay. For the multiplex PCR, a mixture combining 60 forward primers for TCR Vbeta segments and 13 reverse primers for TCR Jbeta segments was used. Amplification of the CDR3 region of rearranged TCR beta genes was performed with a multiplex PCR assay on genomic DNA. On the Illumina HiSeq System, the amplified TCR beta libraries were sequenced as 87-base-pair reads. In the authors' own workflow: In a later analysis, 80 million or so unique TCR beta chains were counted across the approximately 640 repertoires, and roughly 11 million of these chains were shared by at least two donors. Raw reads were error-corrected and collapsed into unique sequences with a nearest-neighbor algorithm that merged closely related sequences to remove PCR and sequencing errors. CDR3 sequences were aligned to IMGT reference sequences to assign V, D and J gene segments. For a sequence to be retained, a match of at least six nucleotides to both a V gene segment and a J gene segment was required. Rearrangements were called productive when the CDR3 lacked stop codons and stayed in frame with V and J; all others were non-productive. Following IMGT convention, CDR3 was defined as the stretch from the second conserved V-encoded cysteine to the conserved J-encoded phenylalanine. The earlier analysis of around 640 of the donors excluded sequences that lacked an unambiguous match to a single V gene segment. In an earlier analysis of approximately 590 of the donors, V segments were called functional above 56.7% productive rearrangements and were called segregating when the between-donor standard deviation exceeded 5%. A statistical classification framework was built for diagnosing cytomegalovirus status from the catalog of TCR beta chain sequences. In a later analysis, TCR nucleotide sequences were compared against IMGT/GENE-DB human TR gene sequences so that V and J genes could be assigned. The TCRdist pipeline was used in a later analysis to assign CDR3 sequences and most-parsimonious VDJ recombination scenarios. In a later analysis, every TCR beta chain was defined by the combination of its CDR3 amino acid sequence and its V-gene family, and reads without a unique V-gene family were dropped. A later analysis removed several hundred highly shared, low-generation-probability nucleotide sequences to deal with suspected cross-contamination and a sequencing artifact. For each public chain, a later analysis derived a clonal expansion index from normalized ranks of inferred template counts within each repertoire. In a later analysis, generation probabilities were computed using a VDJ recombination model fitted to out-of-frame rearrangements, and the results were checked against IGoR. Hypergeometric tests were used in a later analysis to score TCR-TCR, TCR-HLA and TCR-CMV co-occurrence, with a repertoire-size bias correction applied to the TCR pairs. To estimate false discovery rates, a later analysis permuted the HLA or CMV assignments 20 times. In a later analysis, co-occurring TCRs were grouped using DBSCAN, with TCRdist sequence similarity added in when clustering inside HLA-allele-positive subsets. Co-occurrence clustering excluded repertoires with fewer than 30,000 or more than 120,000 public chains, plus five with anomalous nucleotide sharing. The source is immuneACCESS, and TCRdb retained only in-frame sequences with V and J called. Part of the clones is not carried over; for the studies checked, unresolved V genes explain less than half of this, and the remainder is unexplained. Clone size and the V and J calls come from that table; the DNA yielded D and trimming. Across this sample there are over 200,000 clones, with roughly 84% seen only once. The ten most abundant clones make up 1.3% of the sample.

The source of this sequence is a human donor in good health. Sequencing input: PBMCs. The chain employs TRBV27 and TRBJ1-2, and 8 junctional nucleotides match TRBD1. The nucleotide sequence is TGTGCCAGCCTGACCCCGGGGACAGGTGATTATTATGGCTACACCTTC. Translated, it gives CASLTPGTGDYYGYTF.